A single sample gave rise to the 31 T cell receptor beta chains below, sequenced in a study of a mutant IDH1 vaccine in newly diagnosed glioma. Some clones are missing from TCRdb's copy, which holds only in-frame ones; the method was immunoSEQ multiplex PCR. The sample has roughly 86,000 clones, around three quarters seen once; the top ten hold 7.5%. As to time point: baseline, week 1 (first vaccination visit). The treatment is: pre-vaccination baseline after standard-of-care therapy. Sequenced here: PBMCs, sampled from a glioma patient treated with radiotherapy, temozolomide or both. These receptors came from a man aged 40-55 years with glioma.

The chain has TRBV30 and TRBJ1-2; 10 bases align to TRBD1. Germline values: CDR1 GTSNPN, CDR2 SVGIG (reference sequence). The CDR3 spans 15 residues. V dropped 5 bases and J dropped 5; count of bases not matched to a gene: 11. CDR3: CAWSLGDRGGYGYTF. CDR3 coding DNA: TGTGCCTGGTCCCTGGGGGACAGGGGAGGTTATGGCTACACCTTC.

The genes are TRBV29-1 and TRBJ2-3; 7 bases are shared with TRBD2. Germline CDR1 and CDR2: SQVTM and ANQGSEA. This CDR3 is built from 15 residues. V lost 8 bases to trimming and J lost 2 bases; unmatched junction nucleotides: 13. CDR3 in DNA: TGCAGCACCCGGGGGGTGGGGAAATTCACAGATACGCAGTATTTT. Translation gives CSTRGVGKFTDTQYF.

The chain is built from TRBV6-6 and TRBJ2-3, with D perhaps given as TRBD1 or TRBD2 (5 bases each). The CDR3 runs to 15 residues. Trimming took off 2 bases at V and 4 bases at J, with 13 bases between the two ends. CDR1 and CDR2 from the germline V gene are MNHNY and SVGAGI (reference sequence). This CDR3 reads CASSYEGWGPDTQYF. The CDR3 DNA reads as TGTGCCAGCAGTTACGAGGGGTGGGGTCCAGATACGCAGTATTTT.

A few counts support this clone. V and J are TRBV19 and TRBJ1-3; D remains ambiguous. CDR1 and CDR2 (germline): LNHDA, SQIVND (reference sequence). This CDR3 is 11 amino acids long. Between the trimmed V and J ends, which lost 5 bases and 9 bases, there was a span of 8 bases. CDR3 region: CASSLGPTIYF. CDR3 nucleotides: TGTGCCAGTAGTCTCGGACCCACCATATATTTT.

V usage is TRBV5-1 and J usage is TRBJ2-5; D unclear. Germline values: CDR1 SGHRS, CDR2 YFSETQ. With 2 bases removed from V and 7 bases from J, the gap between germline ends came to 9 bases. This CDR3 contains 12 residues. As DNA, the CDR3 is TGCGCCAGCAGCTTTAGCCGGAGGACCCAGTACTTC. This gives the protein CASSFSRRTQYF.

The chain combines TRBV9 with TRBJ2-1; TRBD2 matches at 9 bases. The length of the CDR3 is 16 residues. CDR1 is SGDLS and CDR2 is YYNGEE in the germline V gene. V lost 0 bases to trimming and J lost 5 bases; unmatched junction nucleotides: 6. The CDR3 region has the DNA TGTGCCAGCAGCGTAGGAGTCTTAGCGGGGGACAATGAGCAGTTCTTC. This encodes CASSVGVLAGDNEQFF.

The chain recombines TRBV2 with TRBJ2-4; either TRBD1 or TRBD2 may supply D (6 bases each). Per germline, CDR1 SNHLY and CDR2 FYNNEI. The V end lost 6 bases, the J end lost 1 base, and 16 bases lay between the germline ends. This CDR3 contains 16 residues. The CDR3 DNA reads TGTGCCAGCAGCCCTCAGGTGGGGGGCGCCAAAAACATTCAGTACTTC. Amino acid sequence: CASSPQVGGAKNIQYF.

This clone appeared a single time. The CDR3 reads CASSVLIQAISYNEQFF. The CDR3 coding sequence is TGTGCCAGCAGCGTACTCATTCAAGCGATCTCCTACAATGAGCAGTTCTTC. J is TRBJ2-1 and V is TRBV9; D remains ambiguous. There are 17 residues in the CDR3. Trimming pared 1 base from V and 0 bases from J, leaving 14 bases between. The germline V gene encodes CDR1 SGDLS and CDR2 YYNGEE.

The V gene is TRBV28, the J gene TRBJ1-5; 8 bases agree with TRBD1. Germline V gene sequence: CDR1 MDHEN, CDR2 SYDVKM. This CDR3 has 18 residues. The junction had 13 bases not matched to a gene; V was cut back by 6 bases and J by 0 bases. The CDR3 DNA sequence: TGTGCCAGCAGCCTCCCCGGGACAGGAGTTCTTAGCAATCAGCCCCAGCATTTT. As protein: CASSLPGTGVLSNQPQHF.

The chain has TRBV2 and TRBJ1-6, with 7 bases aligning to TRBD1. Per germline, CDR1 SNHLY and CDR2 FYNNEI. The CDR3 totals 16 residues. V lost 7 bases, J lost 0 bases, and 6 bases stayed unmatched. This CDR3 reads CASTTGVDSYNSPLHF. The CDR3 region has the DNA TGTGCCAGCACTACAGGGGTGGACTCCTATAATTCACCCCTCCACTTT.

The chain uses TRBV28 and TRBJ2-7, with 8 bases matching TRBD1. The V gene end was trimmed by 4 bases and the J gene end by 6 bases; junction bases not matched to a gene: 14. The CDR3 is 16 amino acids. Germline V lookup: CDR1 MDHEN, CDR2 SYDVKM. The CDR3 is CASSSPGGPPLSEQYF. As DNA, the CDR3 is TGTGCCAGCAGTTCACCAGGGGGCCCACCCCTATCCGAGCAGTACTTC.

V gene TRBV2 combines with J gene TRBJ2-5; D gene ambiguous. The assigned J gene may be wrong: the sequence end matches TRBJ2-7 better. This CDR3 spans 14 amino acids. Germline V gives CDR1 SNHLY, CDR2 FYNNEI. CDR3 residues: CATISPDPYFEQYF. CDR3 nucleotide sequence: TGTGCCACAATATCACCAGACCCCTACTTCGAGCAGTACTTC.

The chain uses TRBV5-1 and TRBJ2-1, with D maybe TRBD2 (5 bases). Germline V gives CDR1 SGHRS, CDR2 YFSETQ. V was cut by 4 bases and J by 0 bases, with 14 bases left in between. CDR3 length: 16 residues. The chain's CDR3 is CASSVVALSSYNEQFF. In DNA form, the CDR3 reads TGCGCCAGCAGCGTGGTAGCGCTTAGCTCCTACAATGAGCAGTTCTTC.

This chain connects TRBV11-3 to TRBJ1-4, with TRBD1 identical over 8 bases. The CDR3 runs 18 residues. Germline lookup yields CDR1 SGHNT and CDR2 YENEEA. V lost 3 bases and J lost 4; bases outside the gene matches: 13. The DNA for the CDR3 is TGTGCCAGCAGCTTTTCTCTTCAGGGGGCAGTTAATAATGAAAAACTGTTTTTT. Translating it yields CASSFSLQGAVNNEKLFF.

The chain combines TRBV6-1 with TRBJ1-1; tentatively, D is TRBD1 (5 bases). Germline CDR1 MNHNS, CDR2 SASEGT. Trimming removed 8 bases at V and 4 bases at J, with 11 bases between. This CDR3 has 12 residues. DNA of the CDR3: TGTGCCAGCGGAGGGGTGAGCACTGAAGCTTTCTTT. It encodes CASGGVSTEAFF.

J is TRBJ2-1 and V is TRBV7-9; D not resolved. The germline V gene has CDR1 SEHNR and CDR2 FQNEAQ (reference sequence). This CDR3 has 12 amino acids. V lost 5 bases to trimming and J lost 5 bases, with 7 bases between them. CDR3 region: CASSTDNNEQFF. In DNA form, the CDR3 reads TGTGCCAGCAGCACCGATAACAATGAGCAGTTCTTC. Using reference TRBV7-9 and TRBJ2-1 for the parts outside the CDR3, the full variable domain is DTGVSQNPRHKITKRGQNVTFRCDPISEHNRLYWYRQTLGQGPEFLTYFQNEAQLEKSRLLSDRFSAERPKGSFSTLEIQRTEQGDSAMYLCASSTDNNEQFFGPGTRLTVL.

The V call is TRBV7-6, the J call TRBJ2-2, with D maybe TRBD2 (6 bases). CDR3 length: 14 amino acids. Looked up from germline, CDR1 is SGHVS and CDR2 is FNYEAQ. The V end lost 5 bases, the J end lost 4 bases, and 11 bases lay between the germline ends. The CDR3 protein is CASSPGLRTGELFF. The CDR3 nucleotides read TGTGCCAGCAGCCCGGGACTGCGCACCGGGGAGCTGTTTTTT.

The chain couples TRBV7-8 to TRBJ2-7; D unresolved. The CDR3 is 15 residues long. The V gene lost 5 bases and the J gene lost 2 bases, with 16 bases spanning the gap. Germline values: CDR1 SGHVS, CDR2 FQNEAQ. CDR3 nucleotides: TGTGCCAGCAGCCCCTCAACCGGCCCCCCCTACGAGCAGTACTTC. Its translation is CASSPSTGPPYEQYF.

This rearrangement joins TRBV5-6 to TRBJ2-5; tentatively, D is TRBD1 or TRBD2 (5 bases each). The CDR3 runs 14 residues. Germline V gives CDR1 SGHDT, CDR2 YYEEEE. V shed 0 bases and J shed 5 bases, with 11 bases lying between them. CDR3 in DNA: TGTGCCAGCAGCTTGGAGGGGAGCCCGGAGACCCAGTACTTC. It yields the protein CASSLEGSPETQYF.

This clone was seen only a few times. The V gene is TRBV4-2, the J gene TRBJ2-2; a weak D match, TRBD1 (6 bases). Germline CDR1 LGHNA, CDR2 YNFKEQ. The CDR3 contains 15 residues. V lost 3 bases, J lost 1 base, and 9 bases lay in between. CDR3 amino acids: CASSHPGQNTGELFF. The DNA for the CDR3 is TGTGCCAGCAGCCACCCGGGACAGAACACCGGGGAGCTGTTTTTT.

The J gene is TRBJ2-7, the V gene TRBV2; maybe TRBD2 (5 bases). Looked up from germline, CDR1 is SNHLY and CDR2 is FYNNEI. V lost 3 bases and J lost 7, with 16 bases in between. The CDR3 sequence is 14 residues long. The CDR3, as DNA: TGTGCCAGCAGTGACTGGAGGCCTTCCCCGGAGCAGTACTTC. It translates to CASSDWRPSPEQYF. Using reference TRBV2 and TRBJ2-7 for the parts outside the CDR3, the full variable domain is EPEVTQTPSHQVTQMGQEVILRCVPISNHLYFYWYRQILGQKVEFLVSFYNNEISEKSEIFDDQFSVERPDGSNFTLKIRSTKLEDSAMYFCASSDWRPSPEQYFGPGTRLTVT.

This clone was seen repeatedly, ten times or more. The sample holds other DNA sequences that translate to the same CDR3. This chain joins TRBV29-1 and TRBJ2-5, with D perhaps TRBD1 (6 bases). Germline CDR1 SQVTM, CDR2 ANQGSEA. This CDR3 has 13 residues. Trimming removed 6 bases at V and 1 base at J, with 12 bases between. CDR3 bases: TGCAGCGTCGGCGACAGGTTCCAAGAGACCCAGTACTTC. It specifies CSVGDRFQETQYF.

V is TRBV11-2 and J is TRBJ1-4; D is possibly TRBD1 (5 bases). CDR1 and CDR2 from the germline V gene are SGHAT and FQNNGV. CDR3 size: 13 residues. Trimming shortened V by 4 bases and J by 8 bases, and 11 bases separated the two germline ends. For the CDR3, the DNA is TGTGCCAGCAGCTCGGGGGGTCGAGAAAAACTGTTTTTT. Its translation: CASSSGGREKLFF.

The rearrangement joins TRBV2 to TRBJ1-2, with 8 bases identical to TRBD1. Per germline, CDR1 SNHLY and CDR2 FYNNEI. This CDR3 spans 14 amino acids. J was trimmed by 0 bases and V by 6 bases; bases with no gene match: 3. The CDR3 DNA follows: TGTGCCAGCAGCGACAGGGGACCTAACTATGGCTACACCTTC. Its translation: CASSDRGPNYGYTF.

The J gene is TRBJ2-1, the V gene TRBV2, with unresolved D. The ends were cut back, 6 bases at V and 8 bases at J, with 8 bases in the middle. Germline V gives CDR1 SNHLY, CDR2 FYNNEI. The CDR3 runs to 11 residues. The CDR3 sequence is CASRRGDEQFF. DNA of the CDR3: TGTGCCAGCAGACGAGGAGATGAGCAGTTCTTC.

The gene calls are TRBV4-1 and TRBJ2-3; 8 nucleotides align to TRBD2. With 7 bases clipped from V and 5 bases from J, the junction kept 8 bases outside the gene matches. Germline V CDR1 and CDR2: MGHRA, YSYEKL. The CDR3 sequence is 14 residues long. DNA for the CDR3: TGCGCCAGCAATCCGGGGGGGCGGATAGATACGCAGTATTTT. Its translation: CASNPGGRIDTQYF.

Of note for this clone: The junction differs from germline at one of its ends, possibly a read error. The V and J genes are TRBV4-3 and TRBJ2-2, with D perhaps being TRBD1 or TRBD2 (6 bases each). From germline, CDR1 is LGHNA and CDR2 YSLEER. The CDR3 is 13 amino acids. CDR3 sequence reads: CASSQGGFGELFF. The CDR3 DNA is TGCGCCAGCAGTCAAGGGGGGTTCGGGGAGCTGTTTTTT.

CDR3 protein: CASSQEAGASHTQYF. The CDR3 DNA follows: TGTGCCAGCAGCCAAGAGGCGGGAGCGAGCCATACGCAGTATTTT. This rearrangement joins TRBV4-2 to TRBJ2-3; 7 bases are a match to TRBD2. Germline V gives CDR1 LGHNA, CDR2 YNFKEQ. The CDR3 consists of 15 residues. J lost 7 bases, V lost 0 bases, and 7 bases had no gene match.

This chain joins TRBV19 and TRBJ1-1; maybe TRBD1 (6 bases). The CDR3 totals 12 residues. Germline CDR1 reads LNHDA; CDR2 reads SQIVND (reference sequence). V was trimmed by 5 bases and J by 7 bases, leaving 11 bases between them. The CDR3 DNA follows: TGTGCCAGTAGTCTACAGGGTAATGAAGCTTTCTTT. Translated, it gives CASSLQGNEAFF.

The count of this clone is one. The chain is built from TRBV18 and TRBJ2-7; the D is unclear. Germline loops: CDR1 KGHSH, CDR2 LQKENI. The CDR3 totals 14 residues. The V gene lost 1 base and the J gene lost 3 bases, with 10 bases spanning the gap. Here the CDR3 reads CASSPLPMGYEQYF. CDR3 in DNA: TGTGCCAGCTCACCACTGCCAATGGGCTACGAGCAGTACTTC.

CDR3 sequence (DNA): TGTGCCAGCAGCTCGCTACAGGGGATCACTGAAGCTTTCTTT. This gives the protein CASSSLQGITEAFF. V and J are TRBV5-6 and TRBJ1-1, with TRBD1 matching over 7 bases. Germline V gene sequence: CDR1 SGHDT, CDR2 YYEEEE. This CDR3 has 14 residues. The J segment lost 4 bases and the V segment lost 3 bases, leaving 6 bases of the junction unmatched. The full variable domain, with the rest looked up from reference TRBV5-6 and TRBJ1-1, is DAGVTQSPTHLIKTRGQQVTLRCSPKSGHDTVSWYQQALGQGPQFIFQYYEEEERQRGNFPDRFSGHQFPNYSSELNVNALLLGDSALYLCASSSLQGITEAFFGQGTRLTVV.